These 31 T cell receptor beta chains share one sample of origin, sequenced in a study of blood T cell repertoires in COVID-19 (dated by TCRdb to the early 2020s). Libraries came from the immunoSEQ multiplex PCR assay. The immuneACCESS repertoire file appears here via TCRdb, limited to in-frame rearrangements. These files lack a portion of the clones; in checked studies, under half of the deficit traces to unresolved V genes, and the cause of the others is not known. Within this sample are some 370,000 clones, with 75% to 90% of them counted one time only. Approximately 5% of the sample comes from the top ten. Sequenced sample: PBMCs or T cells enriched from blood (not recorded which). The receptors stem from a woman in her fifties or sixties who had recovered from COVID-19.

The rearrangement links TRBV3-1 (or the pseudogene TRBV3-2) to TRBJ2-5; TRBD2 might be the D (7 bases). In germline, CDR1 is LGHDT, CDR2 YNNKEL (reference sequence). Trimming removed 0 bases at V and 3 bases at J, with 11 bases between. The CDR3 covers 15 residues. The CDR3: CASSQDGGRKETQYF. The CDR3 bases are TGTGCCAGCAGCCAAGACGGGGGGCGCAAAGAGACCCAGTACTTC.

The chain employs TRBV6-1 and TRBJ2-7; 7 bases line up with TRBD1. With V trimmed by 3 bases and J by 2 bases, 10 bases remained unmatched. Germline V gene sequence: CDR1 MNHNS, CDR2 SASEGT. This CDR3 region has 16 residues. This CDR3 reads CASSDFSRTGTYEQYF. CDR3 in DNA: TGTGCCAGCAGTGATTTTTCTCGGACAGGCACCTACGAGCAGTACTTC.

This clone was seen only a few times. The rearrangement links TRBV30 to TRBJ1-3; 8 bases map to TRBD1. Germline CDR1 reads GTSNPN; CDR2 reads SVGIG (reference sequence). V lost 0 bases and J lost 0; bases outside the gene matches: 7. The CDR3 totals 17 residues. CDR3 nucleotide sequence: TGTGCCTGGAGTGTCCCTCGGACAGGGATCTCTGGAAACACCATATATTTT. Its protein is CAWSVPRTGISGNTIYF.

Worth noting for this clone: The sample holds other DNA sequences that translate to the same CDR3. The rearrangement links TRBV9 to TRBJ1-1; possibly TRBD1 for D (5 bases). With 0 bases removed from V and 5 bases from J, the gap between germline ends came to 8 bases. The CDR3 is 13 amino acids. CDR1 and CDR2 (germline): SGDLS, YYNGEE. The CDR3 DNA is TGTGCCAGCAGCGTAGTGCAGGGAACTGAAGCTTTCTTT. Its translation: CASSVVQGTEAFF.

This rearrangement joins TRBV6-2 or TRBV6-3 to TRBJ2-1; the D gene is possibly TRBD2 (6 bases). Germline-derived CDR1 and CDR2 are MNHEY and SVGEGT. CDR3 size: 17 residues. Trimming removed 2 bases from V and 12 bases from J, with 26 bases in between. CDR3 residues: CASSYSPSLSGLVGQFF. DNA for the CDR3: TGTGCCAGCAGTTACAGCCCTAGCCTCTCGGGACTGGTGGGGCAGTTCTTC.

This chain joins TRBV6-1 and TRBJ1-1; a weak D match, TRBD1 (5 bases). Deletions cut 0 bases from V and 3 bases from J, with 8 bases between. CDR3 length equals 14 residues. Germline CDR1 is MNHNS and CDR2 is SASEGT. CDR3 sequence (DNA): TGTGCCAGCAGTGAAGCGGGGCAGTACACTGAAGCTTTCTTT. It translates to CASSEAGQYTEAFF.

CDR3 nucleotide sequence: TGTGCCAGTAGTATAGCCGGACGGGCGGGGCCCTACGAGCAGTACTTC. Translation gives CASSIAGRAGPYEQYF. The chain has TRBV19 and TRBJ2-7; D is perhaps TRBD2 (6 bases). The germline V gene encodes CDR1 LNHDA and CDR2 SQIVND (reference sequence). V was pared by 1 base and J by 2 bases, with 15 bases between. The CDR3 contains 16 residues.

The chain links TRBV29-1 to TRBJ2-1; 12 bases map to TRBD2. CDR1 is SQVTM, CDR2 ANQGSEA, per germline. The CDR3 sequence is 16 residues long. After removal of 1 base from V and 7 bases from J, the junction contained 8 bases not matched to a gene. DNA of the CDR3: TGCAGCGTTGAAGGTGCGACTAGCGGGAGTGAGAATGAGCAGTTCTTC. It is translated as CSVEGATSGSENEQFF.

This chain uses TRBV3-1 (or the pseudogene TRBV3-2) with TRBJ2-7, with a tentative D call TRBD2 (5 bases). The germline CDR1 and CDR2 sequences are LGHDT and YNNKEL (reference sequence). This CDR3 spans 14 amino acids. Deletions cut 3 bases from V and 7 bases from J, with 16 bases between. Written as DNA, the CDR3 is TGTGCCAGCAGCCAGGCACTAGAGGGCAGTGAGCAGTACTTC. This codes for CASSQALEGSEQYF.

This clone appeared once. The chain has TRBV27 and TRBJ2-2, with D hard to call. Trimming left V 5 bases short and J 8 bases short, with 12 bases between. Germline V lookup: CDR1 MNHEY, CDR2 SMNVEV (reference sequence). CDR3 length: 13 amino acids. The CDR3 DNA reads as TGTGCCAGCAGTCCTATCCCCGTAGGGGAGCTGTTTTTT. Translation: CASSPIPVGELFF.

This clone was detected only once. This chain uses TRBV4-3 with TRBJ2-7; no clear D gene. V gave up 1 base and J gave up 0 bases, with 10 bases separating them. CDR1 LGHNA and CDR2 YSLEER come from the germline V gene. The CDR3 is made up of 15 amino acids. The CDR3 loop reads CASSQGYPDSYEQYF. The DNA of the CDR3 is TGCGCCAGCAGCCAAGGCTACCCCGACTCCTACGAGCAGTACTTC.

J is TRBJ1-6 and V is TRBV7-2, with a possible D match to TRBD1 (6 bases). The CDR3 consists of 15 residues. V was trimmed by 5 bases and J by 5 bases, leaving 13 bases between them. Germline assignment: CDR1 SGHTA and CDR2 FQGNSA. CDR3 protein: CASSPRTANNSPLHF. CDR3 coding DNA: TGTGCCAGCAGCCCTCGGACAGCTAATAATTCACCCCTCCACTTT.

CDR3 region: CASSLVRGVTNEKLFF. CDR3 sequence (DNA): TGTGCCAGCAGCTTAGTTCGGGGGGTGACTAATGAAAAACTGTTTTTT. V is TRBV7-2 and J is TRBJ1-4, with D maybe TRBD1 (5 bases). Trimming pared 1 base from V and 2 bases from J, leaving 11 bases between. The CDR3 sequence is 16 residues long. Germline-derived CDR1 and CDR2 are SGHTA and FQGNSA.

The CDR3 nucleotides are TGTGCCAGCAGCGACCGACAGTTCGAATTCGTCTATGGCTACACCTTC. Its protein is CASSDRQFEFVYGYTF. The rearrangement uses TRBV11-3 and TRBJ1-2; perhaps TRBD1 as D (5 bases). The CDR3 length is 16 residues. Germline values: CDR1 SGHNT, CDR2 YENEEA. Deletions cut 5 bases from V and 4 bases from J, with 20 bases between.

The chain has TRBV18 and TRBJ1-1; D gene unclear. The germline CDR1 and CDR2 sequences are KGHSH and LQKENI. Trimming pared 6 bases from V and 1 base from J, leaving 15 bases between. This CDR3 contains 15 residues. The CDR3 DNA follows: TGTGCCAGCTCGCACGCCGTAGCAGAGAACACTGAAGCTTTCTTT. Translated, it gives CASSHAVAENTEAFF.

This clone was picked up many times. The chain carries TRBV28 and TRBJ1-2; D unresolved. Germline loops: CDR1 MDHEN, CDR2 SYDVKM. This CDR3 has 11 amino acids. Trimming removed 6 bases from V and 8 bases from J, with 10 bases in between. CDR3 sequence (DNA): TGTGCCAGCAGCTGGCAATCCGGCTACACCTTC. Protein product: CASSWQSGYTF.

This chain joins TRBV5-4 and TRBJ2-7; TRBD2 matches at 10 bases. Germline CDR1 and CDR2: SGHNT and YYREEE (reference sequence). The CDR3 is made up of 13 amino acids. Unmatched junction bases numbered 1, after V lost 5 bases and J lost 2 bases. This chain's CDR3 is CASRLAGAYEQYF. In nucleotides, the CDR3 is TGTGCCAGCAGGCTAGCGGGAGCCTACGAGCAGTACTTC. The full variable domain, its missing parts supplied by reference TRBV5-4 and TRBJ2-7, is ETGVTQSPTHLIKTRGQQVTLRCSSQSGHNTVSWYQQALGQGPQFIFQYYREEENGRGNFPPRFSGLQFPNYSSELNVNALELDDSALYLCASRLAGAYEQYFGPGTRLTVT.

V gene TRBV25-1 combines with J gene TRBJ2-7, with D possibly being TRBD2 (5 bases). The CDR3 has 15 residues. V dropped 2 bases and J dropped 7 bases, with 18 bases sitting between them. Germline values: CDR1 MGHDK, CDR2 SYGVNS. The CDR3: CASSEGLSGLGEQYF. The CDR3 bases are TGTGCCAGCAGTGAAGGTCTGTCGGGATTGGGGGAGCAGTACTTC.

The CDR3 region is CATSRESWASRGYTF. The CDR3 DNA reads as TGTGCCACCAGCAGAGAAAGCTGGGCCTCGCGTGGCTACACCTTC. This chain joins TRBV15 and TRBJ1-2, with D uncertain. Between the trimmed V and J ends, which lost 0 bases and 7 bases, there was a span of 15 bases. The CDR3 is 15 residues long. CDR1 is LNHNV, CDR2 YYDKDF, per germline (reference sequence).

The chain joins TRBV12-5 to TRBJ1-2; TRBD1 agrees at 7 bases. The CDR3 covers 13 residues. J was trimmed by 1 base and V by 7 bases; bases with no gene match: 3. CDR1 is LGHNT, CDR2 FRNRAP, per germline. CDR3 in amino acids: CASVPGGNYGYTF. The DNA of the CDR3 is TGTGCTAGTGTCCCAGGGGGTAACTATGGCTACACCTTC. The entire variable domain, with the rest obtained from reference TRBV12-5 and TRBJ1-2, is as follows: DARVTQTPRHKVTEMGQEVTMRCQPILGHNTVFWYRQTMMQGLELLAYFRNRAPLDDSGMPKDRFSAEMPDATLATLKIQPSEPRDSAVYFCASVPGGNYGYTFGSGTRLTVV.

This sequence joins TRBV7-2 and TRBJ2-1; 11 positions agree with TRBD2. This CDR3 contains 15 residues. Germline trimming cut 5 bases from V and 10 bases from J; bases unmatched to any gene: 10. Germline CDR1 SGHTA, CDR2 FQGNSA. The DNA for the CDR3 is TGTGCCAGCAGCCCCACTAGCGGGAGTTCTTGGGAGCAGTTCTTC. Its protein is CASSPTSGSSWEQFF.

This sequence joins TRBV4-3 and TRBJ1-1; 7 bases are a match to TRBD1. V lost 1 base to trimming and J lost 5 bases; unmatched junction nucleotides: 4. Looked up from germline, CDR1 is LGHNA and CDR2 is YSLEER. This CDR3 spans 14 amino acids. The CDR3 loop reads CASSQGRGRTEAFF. The CDR3 region has the DNA TGCGCCAGCAGCCAAGGCAGGGGGAGAACTGAAGCTTTCTTT.

This clone was seen only once. Other DNA sequences in this specimen translate into the identical CDR3. The chain carries TRBV18 and TRBJ1-5; D might be TRBD1 (6 bases). CDR3 length equals 14 residues. Germline CDR1 is KGHSH and CDR2 is LQKENI. V shed 2 bases and J shed 3 bases, with 8 bases lying between them. The CDR3 is CASSPGGNNQPQHF. Written as DNA, the CDR3 is TGTGCCAGCTCACCAGGGGGCAACAATCAGCCCCAGCATTTT.

This clone has a count of ten or more. The rearrangement uses TRBV5-4 and TRBJ2-7; 10 bases are a match to TRBD1. This CDR3 contains 14 residues. The germline gives CDR1 SGHNT, CDR2 YYREEE (reference sequence). J gave up 6 bases and V 4 bases, and 7 bases lay outside the gene matches. CDR3 in DNA: TGTGCCAGCAGCCTCGGACAGGGGGTAGGCGAGCAGTACTTC. The encoded protein is CASSLGQGVGEQYF.

V and J are TRBV6-5 and TRBJ2-3; D is possibly TRBD1 (6 bases). Trimming cost V 6 bases and J 0 bases, with 10 bases left between them. From germline, CDR1 is MNHEY and CDR2 SVGAGI. CDR3 length equals 14 residues. CDR3 in DNA: TGTGCCAGCAGGCCAGGGGCTAGCACAGATACGCAGTATTTT. It yields the protein CASRPGASTDTQYF.

This clone was seen a few times. V is TRBV5-1 and J is TRBJ2-1; tentative D call: TRBD2 (6 bases). The germline V gene encodes CDR1 SGHRS and CDR2 YFSETQ. The CDR3 runs 15 residues. Trimming cost V 0 bases and J 8 bases, with 15 bases left between them. CDR3 DNA: TGCGCCAGCAGCTTGGCCCCAGGGACTGGCGATGAGCAGTTCTTC. Its protein is CASSLAPGTGDEQFF.

The chain joins TRBV5-4 to TRBJ1-1; 7 nucleotides match TRBD1. Germline V lookup: CDR1 SGHNT, CDR2 YYREEE (reference sequence). There are 15 residues in the CDR3. V dropped 0 bases and J dropped 3; count of bases not matched to a gene: 5. The DNA for the CDR3 is TGTGCCAGCAGCTTGGGAGGGGGCGCGTACACTGAAGCTTTCTTT. Translation gives CASSLGGGAYTEAFF.

V usage is TRBV5-4 and J usage is TRBJ1-1, with 7 positions matching TRBD1. J gave up 0 bases and V 4 bases, and 6 bases lay outside the gene matches. The CDR3 has 15 residues. Germline V gene sequence: CDR1 SGHNT, CDR2 YYREEE (reference sequence). CDR3 DNA: TGTGCCAGCAGCGTTGGACAGGAAATGAACACTGAAGCTTTCTTT. Translation: CASSVGQEMNTEAFF. Looking up the rest from reference TRBV5-4 and TRBJ1-1 gives the full variable domain: ETGVTQSPTHLIKTRGQQVTLRCSSQSGHNTVSWYQQALGQGPQFIFQYYREEENGRGNFPPRFSGLQFPNYSSELNVNALELDDSALYLCASSVGQEMNTEAFFGQGTRLTVV.

V is TRBV6-5 and J is TRBJ1-1, with a weak D call TRBD1 (5 bases). This CDR3 spans 13 amino acids. Germline V gene data show CDR1 as MNHEY and CDR2 as SVGAGI. Trimming cost V 2 bases and J 5 bases, with 9 bases left between them. CDR3 amino acids: CASSYPGGTEAFF. In nucleotides, the CDR3 is TGTGCCAGCAGTTACCCCGGGGGAACTGAAGCTTTCTTT.

J is TRBJ1-5 and V is TRBV2; perhaps TRBD1 as D (5 bases). The CDR3 spans 17 residues. Germline lookup yields CDR1 SNHLY and CDR2 FYNNEI. Trimming removed 6 bases at V and 0 bases at J, with 18 bases between. DNA of the CDR3: TGTGCCAGCAGCCTGGAGGGGCGCGGTAGTAGCAATCAGCCCCAGCATTTT. Translated: CASSLEGRGSSNQPQHF.

The chain combines TRBV28 with TRBJ1-2; D may be TRBD1 (6 bases). CDR1 is MDHEN and CDR2 is SYDVKM in the germline V gene. The CDR3 is made up of 15 amino acids. With 6 bases removed from V and 3 bases from J, the gap between germline ends came to 17 bases. The DNA for the CDR3 is TGTGCCAGCAGCATCCCCGGGGGGCAATACTATGGCTACACCTTC. This translates into CASSIPGGQYYGYTF.